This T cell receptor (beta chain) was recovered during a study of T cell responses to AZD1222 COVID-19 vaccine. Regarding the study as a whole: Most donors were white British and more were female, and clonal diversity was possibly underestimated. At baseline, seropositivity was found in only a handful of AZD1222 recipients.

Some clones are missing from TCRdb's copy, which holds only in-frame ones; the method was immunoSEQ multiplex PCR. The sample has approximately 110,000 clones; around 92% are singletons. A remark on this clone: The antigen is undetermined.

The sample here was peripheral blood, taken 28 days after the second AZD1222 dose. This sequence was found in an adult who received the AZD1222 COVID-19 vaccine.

CDR3 loop: CASSLLAGAGNQPQHF. The CDR3 bases are TGTGCCAGCAGTTTATTGGCGGGGGCTGGGAATCAGCCCCAGCATTTT. The chain recombines TRBV28 with TRBJ1-5, with D tentatively TRBD1 (6 bases). V shed 1 base and J shed 4 bases, with 14 bases lying between them. This CDR3 contains 16 residues. CDR1 MDHEN and CDR2 SYDVKM come from the germline V gene.